A selection of T cell receptor beta chains follows, all from one sample in a study of shared clonotypes between healthy human individuals. The assay was immunoSEQ multiplex PCR, and TCRdb's table has in-frame clones only and misses some. The sample shows approximately 2.1 million clones, 85% to 95% of them seen only once. The material sequenced was naive CD4+ T cells from PBMCs. These receptors all stem from a man aged 18 to 30 in good health. Some clones in this sample may be carry-over from other donors' samples. Both conserved end residues are part of each CDR3. A D gene is named only where the DNA matches it firmly. The size field is filled for only some rows; it gives once, few, many or a size class.

.	TRBV19	.	TRBJ1-2	CASRKIHEGSYGYTF	TGTGCCAGTAGAAAGATCCATGAGGGATCCTATGGCTACACCTTC
.	TRBV30	.	TRBJ2-2	CAWSPSTGELFF	TGTGCCTGGAGCCCTAGCACCGGGGAGCTGTTTTTT
.	TRBV6-5	.	TRBJ1-1	CASSPRGNTEAFF	TGTGCCAGCAGCCCTAGGGGGAACACTGAAGCTTTCTTT
.	TRBV5-1	.	TRBJ2-1	CASSLDSGYNEQFF	TGCGCCAGCAGCTTAGACTCAGGGTACAATGAGCAGTTCTTC
.	TRBV6-1	.	TRBJ2-7	CASSEITAWEQYF	TGTGCCAGCAGTGAAATAACTGCGTGGGAGCAGTACTTC
.	TRBV5-1	TRBD2	TRBJ2-7	CASSLGLAGVHEQYF	TGCGCCAGCAGCTTGGGACTAGCGGGAGTTCACGAGCAGTACTTC
.	TRBV5-1	.	TRBJ2-1	CASRDKSSYNEQFF	TGCGCCAGCAGGGACAAAAGCTCCTACAATGAGCAGTTCTTC
.	TRBV7-9	.	TRBJ2-6	CAVRRGRREFSGANVLTF	TGTGCCGTGAGACGCGGCCGACGGGAGTTCTCTGGGGCCAACGTCCTGACTTTC
.	TRBV25-1	.	TRBJ2-5	CASSDIRGGETQYF	TGTGCCAGCAGTGATATAAGGGGTGGGGAGACCCAGTACTTC
once	TRBV7-6	.	TRBJ2-5	CASSSRIRQETQYF	TGTGCCAGCAGCTCCCGGATACGACAAGAGACCCAGTACTTC
.	TRBV7-9	.	TRBJ1-2	CASSLGYRNNNYGYTF	TGTGCCAGCAGCTTAGGATACAGAAACAATAACTATGGCTACACCTTC
once	TRBV18	TRBD1	TRBJ2-2	CASSTGADTGELFF	TGTGCCAGCTCGACAGGGGCGGACACCGGGGAGCTGTTTTTT
.	TRBV11-3	TRBD2	TRBJ2-2	CASSLGGGLTGELFF	TGTGCCAGCAGCTTAGGCGGGGGTTTGACCGGGGAGCTGTTTTTT
few	TRBV6-1	.	TRBJ1-5	CASSGLQGGANQPQHF	TGTGCCAGCAGTGGATTACAGGGTGGTGCCAATCAGCCCCAGCATTTT
.	TRBV15	TRBD2	TRBJ2-1	CATSIPGLAGDEQFF	TGTGCCACCAGCATACCTGGACTAGCGGGAGATGAGCAGTTCTTC
.	TRBV9	.	TRBJ2-5	CASSVTPAERETQYF	TGTGCCAGCAGCGTCACCCCGGCGGAACGGGAGACCCAGTACTTC
once	TRBV5-6	TRBD2	TRBJ2-1	CASNKPGLAGDNEQFF	TGTGCCAGCAACAAACCGGGACTAGCGGGAGACAATGAGCAGTTCTTC
.	TRBV10-1	.	TRBJ2-7	CASKVYEQYF	TGCGCCAGCAAGGTCTACGAGCAGTACTTC
.	TRBV5-6	.	TRBJ2-7	CASSLLRTAYSYEQYF	TGTGCCAGCAGCCTACTTCGGACAGCTTACTCCTACGAGCAGTACTTC
.	TRBV12-5	.	TRBJ2-5	CASGLAGRETQYF	TGTGCTAGTGGTTTGGCTGGCCGGGAGACCCAGTACTTC
.	TRBV18	TRBD1	TRBJ2-2	CASSGTVNTGELFF	TGTGCCAGCTCAGGGACAGTGAACACCGGGGAGCTGTTTTTT
.	TRBV28	TRBD1	TRBJ1-3	CASSPRGSGGNTIYF	TGTGCCAGCAGCCCCAGGGGGTCGGGTGGAAACACCATATATTTT
.	TRBV12-2	.	TRBJ2-7	CASRLSREEQYF	TGTGCAAGTCGCTTATCCAGGGAAGAGCAGTACTTC
.	TRBV7-6	TRBD1	TRBJ2-2	CASSLRQGASTGELFF	TGTGCCAGCAGCCTGCGACAGGGGGCTAGCACCGGGGAGCTGTTTTTT
few	TRBV10-3	TRBD1	TRBJ1-1	CAISTGEVTEAFF	TGTGCCATCAGCACAGGGGAGGTAACTGAAGCTTTCTTT
.	TRBV19	.	TRBJ1-1	CASSIAQVTEAFF	TGTGCCAGTAGTATAGCCCAGGTCACTGAAGCTTTCTTT